This is a list of T cell receptor beta chains from one sample in a study of cytomegalovirus exposure and HLA in healthy donors. The table came from immunoSEQ multiplex PCR; TCRdb's copy has only in-frame clones and leaves some out. The data show 100,000 to 150,000 clones, with around 73% seen just once and approximately 11% held by the top ten. Sequencing input: PBMCs. All receptors come from a young man in good health and CMV-seropositive. The CDR3 runs from the conserved cysteine through the conserved F or W. D genes are given only for firm matches. Clone sizes are given selectively: once, few, many, or a class where the clone is expanded.

size | J | V | D | CDR3 | DNA
NA | TRBJ1-1 | TRBV4-2 | TRBD1 | CASSQKTGDEAFF | TGTGCCAGCAGCCAGAAGACAGGGGATGAAGCTTTCTTT
NA | TRBJ1-2 | TRBV6-1 | TRBD1 | CASRPGQGSRGYTF | TGTGCCAGCAGACCGGGACAGGGGTCGCGGGGCTACACCTTC
once | TRBJ2-1 | TRBV28 | NA | CASSQVQGYFDEQFF | TGTGCCAGCAGCCAGGTTCAGGGGTATTTTGATGAGCAGTTCTTC
NA | TRBJ2-1 | TRBV10-3 | NA | CAISESILVYEQFF | TGTGCCATCAGTGAGTCGATCCTAGTCTATGAGCAGTTCTTC
NA | TRBJ2-1 | TRBV28 | TRBD2 | CASSPTSGRVDEQFF | TGTGCCAGCAGCCCTACTAGCGGGAGGGTCGATGAGCAGTTCTTC
NA | TRBJ2-1 | TRBV25-1 | TRBD2 | CASSELGLATEQFF | TGTGCCAGCAGTGAGTTGGGACTAGCGACTGAGCAGTTCTTC
once | TRBJ2-7 | TRBV9 | TRBD2 | CASSRKREGSAQYF | TGTGCCAGCAGCCGAAAGCGGGAGGGCTCGGCGCAGTACTTC
NA | TRBJ2-7 | TRBV27 | TRBD1 | CASSPRDRWYEQYF | TGTGCCAGCAGTCCCCGGGACAGGTGGTACGAGCAGTACTTC
NA | TRBJ2-1 | TRBV10-3 | TRBD2 | CAISGTSGSLRGGPGNEQFF | TGTGCCATCAGCGGGACTAGCGGGAGTCTCCGGGGAGGGCCGGGCAATGAGCAGTTCTTC
once | TRBJ2-7 | TRBV29-1 | NA | CSVWAGDSSYEQYF | TGCAGCGTATGGGCAGGGGATAGCTCCTACGAGCAGTACTTC